The T cell receptor (beta chain) described here comes from a study of cytomegalovirus exposure and HLA in healthy donors. Each donor was healthy, and each was a bone marrow donor. The PCR had 60 Vbeta and 13 Jbeta primers. Some clones are missing from TCRdb's copy, which holds only in-frame ones; the method was immunoSEQ multiplex PCR. Seen here are approximately 76,000 clones, 60% to 70% observed once, and the top ten hold approximately 5.8%. CDR3 length: 14 residues. Germline CDR1 reads LGHNA; CDR2 reads YSLEER. V dropped 5 bases and J dropped 6; count of bases not matched to a gene: 5. This chain links TRBV4-3 with TRBJ2-2, with 8 bases matching TRBD1. The receptor was derived from a man aged 25 to 40 in good health and CMV-seropositive. Sequenced: PBMCs. The CDR3 protein is CASSTRGRAGELFF. The CDR3 DNA sequence: TGCGCCAGCAGCACCAGGGGGCGAGCCGGGGAGCTGTTTTTT.